Listed here are 22 T cell receptor beta chains from one sample, sequenced in a study of blood T cell repertoires in COVID-19. Here immunoSEQ multiplex PCR was the method, and the copy in TCRdb shows in-frame clones only, minus some. The sample holds about 110,000 clones, approximately 90% seen once. Sequencing was carried out using peripheral blood. The receptors originated from an elderly woman with acute or convalescent COVID-19.

The chain links TRBV28 to TRBJ1-5; D is ambiguous. The germline V and J ends were trimmed by 4 bases and 3 bases, with 10 bases remaining between them. CDR1 is MDHEN, CDR2 SYDVKM, per germline. This CDR3 region has 14 residues. CDR3 nucleotide sequence: TGTGCCAGCAGTTCACCCAGCGTCAATCAGCCCCAGCATTTT. It translates to CASSSPSVNQPQHF. The whole variable domain, filled in from reference TRBV28 and TRBJ1-5, reads DVKVTQSSRYLVKRTGEKVFLECVQDMDHENMFWYRQDPGLGLRLIYFSYDVKMKEKGDIPEGYSVSREKKERFSLILESASTNQTSMYLCASSSPSVNQPQHFGDGTRLSIL.

This chain links TRBV5-6 with TRBJ1-1; D might be TRBD1 (6 bases). The V end lost 2 bases, the J end lost 4 bases, and 21 bases lay between the germline ends. CDR3 size: 17 residues. The germline CDR1 and CDR2 sequences are SGHDT and YYEEEE. The CDR3 coding sequence is TGTGCCAGCAGCTTAAGGTCGCAGGGGCTTAGGGGCACTGAAGCTTTCTTT. Its translation is CASSLRSQGLRGTEAFF.

The chain couples TRBV11-2 to TRBJ2-3; 14 positions agree with TRBD2. The germline V gene has CDR1 SGHAT and CDR2 FQNNGV. Trimming removed 6 bases from V and 1 base from J; junction bases left unmatched: 9. The CDR3 contains 18 residues. CDR3 region: CASSTRLAGGPGTDTQYF. Here the CDR3 DNA reads TGTGCCAGCAGTACCAGACTAGCGGGGGGGCCGGGCACAGATACGCAGTATTTT. The variable domain in full, with the rest retrieved from reference TRBV11-2 and TRBJ2-3, is EAGVAQSPRYKIIEKRQSVAFWCNPISGHATLYWYQQILGQGPKLLIQFQNNGVVDDSQLPKDRFSAERLKGVDSTLKIQPAKLEDSAVYLCASSTRLAGGPGTDTQYFGPGTRLTVL.

This rearrangement joins TRBV7-2 to TRBJ2-3; TRBD2 matches 9 bases. The V segment lost 8 bases and the J segment 5 bases; nucleotides outside the gene matches: 8. Germline values: CDR1 SGHTA, CDR2 FQGNSA. This CDR3 has 14 residues. CDR3 DNA sequence: TGTGCCAGCCGCGGGGGGGGCAGGGTAGATACGCAGTATTTT. Translated, it gives CASRGGGRVDTQYF.

The J gene is TRBJ1-2, the V gene TRBV30; the match to TRBD1 covers 7 bases. Germline CDR1 and CDR2: GTSNPN and SVGIG (reference sequence). V lost 3 bases to trimming and J lost 8 bases; unmatched junction nucleotides: 6. The length of the CDR3 is 12 residues. The CDR3 DNA reads as TGTGCCTGGAGGGAGACAGGGTACGGCTACACCTTC. It is translated as CAWRETGYGYTF.

The chain is built from TRBV28 and TRBJ2-7, with 8 bases matching TRBD1. Germline V gene lookup returns CDR1 MDHEN and CDR2 SYDVKM. V lost 6 bases, J lost 0 bases, and 19 bases stayed unmatched. This CDR3 is 19 amino acids long. This CDR3 reads CASSTAVGRGQGRSYEQYF. The DNA for the CDR3 is TGTGCCAGCAGCACCGCCGTCGGCAGGGGGCAAGGGCGCTCCTACGAGCAGTACTTC. Combining the CDR3 with reference TRBV28 and TRBJ2-7 gives the whole variable domain DVKVTQSSRYLVKRTGEKVFLECVQDMDHENMFWYRQDPGLGLRLIYFSYDVKMKEKGDIPEGYSVSREKKERFSLILESASTNQTSMYLCASSTAVGRGQGRSYEQYFGPGTRLTVT.

CDR3 sequence (DNA): TGTGCCAGCAGTCCCGCCTTGCGGCGAAGTGGGGAGCAGTACTTC. It specifies CASSPALRRSGEQYF. V usage is TRBV27 and J usage is TRBJ2-7; D is unclear. CDR1 is MNHEY and CDR2 is SMNVEV in the germline V gene (reference sequence). The CDR3 consists of 15 residues. V lost 5 bases to trimming and J lost 7 bases, with 21 bases between them.

The rearrangement links TRBV29-1 to TRBJ2-7; D not resolved. This CDR3 comprises 13 residues. The V gene lost 4 bases and the J gene lost 0 bases, with 10 bases spanning the gap. Per the germline V gene, CDR1 is SQVTM and CDR2 is ANQGSEA. CDR3 residues: CSVVAWSSYEQYF. The DNA for the CDR3 is TGCAGCGTTGTGGCGTGGAGCTCCTACGAGCAGTACTTC.

This clone was counted a single time. The chain has TRBV5-1 and TRBJ1-1; 9 bases map to TRBD1. Germline CDR1 reads SGHRS; CDR2 reads YFSETQ. CDR3 length equals 14 residues. Trimming at V came to 0 bases and at J to 5 bases, leaving 2 bases not matched to a gene. CDR3 in DNA: TGCGCCAGCAGCTTGGGACAGGGGGGGACTGAAGCTTTCTTT. This translates into CASSLGQGGTEAFF.

Regarding this clone: The limits of the CDR3 on the DNA are not certain, so only TCRdb's listed CDR3 is given. The chain is built from TRBV19 and TRBJ2-7; TRBD1 is the table's D call and was not checked against the DNA. The CDR3 spans 13 residues, counting both ends. Germline V gene sequence: CDR1 LNHDA, CDR2 SQIVND (reference sequence). The chain's CDR3 is CASTSDRGYEQYF.

The CDR3 bases are TGTGCCACCAGTCCAACAGGGTACTCAGGAAACACCATATATTTT. Translation: CATSPTGYSGNTIYF. The chain joins TRBV15 to TRBJ1-3; a weak D match, TRBD1 (6 bases). CDR1 and CDR2 from the germline V gene are LNHNV and YYDKDF (reference sequence). CDR3 size: 15 residues. The ends were cut back, 6 bases at V and 4 bases at J, with 16 bases in the middle.

The chain couples TRBV6-5 to TRBJ2-3, with 7 bases fitting TRBD1. CDR1 is MNHEY, CDR2 SVGAGI, per germline. J gave up 3 bases and V 2 bases, and 8 bases lay outside the gene matches. The CDR3 length is 16 residues. The CDR3 is CASSYEAVRGTDTQYF. Written as DNA, the CDR3 is TGTGCCAGCAGTTACGAAGCGGTCAGGGGGACAGATACGCAGTATTTT.

The chain employs TRBV7-2 and TRBJ2-6, with D maybe TRBD1 (6 bases). With 1 base removed from V and 2 bases from J, the gap between germline ends came to 9 bases. Germline V gene data show CDR1 as SGHTA and CDR2 as FQGNSA. This CDR3 is built from 16 residues. This CDR3 is CASSLEPGAGANVLTF. The CDR3 DNA sequence: TGTGCCAGCAGCTTAGAGCCAGGGGCTGGGGCCAACGTCCTGACTTTC.

For the CDR3, the DNA is TGTGCTAGTGGTTTGGGGACAGGCACGGATCAGTTCTTC. Its translation: CASGLGTGTDQFF. This chain uses TRBV12-5 with TRBJ2-1; 7 nucleotides agree with TRBD1. The J segment lost 13 bases and the V segment lost 1 base, leaving 7 bases of the junction unmatched. Germline V CDR1 and CDR2: LGHNT, FRNRAP. The CDR3 runs to 13 residues. Drawing the rest from reference TRBV12-5 and TRBJ2-1, the complete variable domain is DARVTQTPRHKVTEMGQEVTMRCQPILGHNTVFWYRQTMMQGLELLAYFRNRAPLDDSGMPKDRFSAEMPDATLATLKIQPSEPRDSAVYFCASGLGTGTDQFFGPGTRLTVL.

The chain uses TRBV2 and TRBJ1-1, with D uncertain. Trimming removed 5 bases from V and 3 bases from J, with 10 bases in between. Germline-derived CDR1 and CDR2 are SNHLY and FYNNEI. The CDR3 spans 13 residues. The CDR3 DNA sequence: TGTGCCAGCAGTTTTCTCGGGGACACTGAAGCTTTCTTT. Encoded protein: CASSFLGDTEAFF.

The V gene is TRBV7-2, the J gene TRBJ2-1, with D unclear. Trimming shortened V by 0 bases and J by 6 bases, and 15 bases separated the two germline ends. The CDR3 contains 16 residues. Germline V gene sequence: CDR1 SGHTA, CDR2 FQGNSA. CDR3 region: CASSLASLVPANEQFF. The CDR3 DNA follows: TGTGCCAGCAGCTTAGCGAGTCTAGTCCCGGCCAATGAGCAGTTCTTC.

The rearrangement links TRBV10-3 to TRBJ1-2; no definite D call. The germline gives CDR1 ENHRY, CDR2 SYGVKD. The CDR3 contains 12 residues. Trimming removed 4 bases at V and 6 bases at J, with 9 bases between. The CDR3 here is CAISGGSDGYTF. CDR3 nucleotides: TGTGCCATCAGTGGAGGGTCTGATGGCTACACCTTC.

The chain joins TRBV6-5 to TRBJ1-1, with D possibly being TRBD1 (6 bases). V lost 1 base and J lost 4, with 10 bases in between. In germline, CDR1 is MNHEY, CDR2 SVGAGI. The CDR3 runs 14 residues. The CDR3 DNA follows: TGTGCCAGCAGTTACTTGGGGGCGCGCACTGAAGCTTTCTTT. It codes for CASSYLGARTEAFF.

The chain employs TRBV9 and TRBJ2-1; D is possibly TRBD2 (6 bases). This CDR3 is 15 amino acids long. Looked up from germline, CDR1 is SGDLS and CDR2 is YYNGEE. Trimming shortened V by 7 bases and J by 0 bases, and 14 bases separated the two germline ends. CDR3 loop: CASRRDSSSYNEQFF. The CDR3 nucleotides are TGTGCCAGCCGCAGGGACTCAAGCTCCTACAATGAGCAGTTCTTC.

The rearrangement links TRBV7-9 to TRBJ2-3; TRBD2 aligns across 9 bases. This CDR3 spans 14 amino acids. V gave up 6 bases and J gave up 5 bases; unmatched junction bases: 6. Germline CDR1 reads SEHNR; CDR2 reads FQNEAQ (reference sequence). Here the CDR3 reads CASRPSGNGDTQYF. CDR3 nucleotide sequence: TGTGCCAGCAGGCCTAGCGGGAATGGAGATACGCAGTATTTT.

The chain recombines TRBV20-1 with TRBJ2-5, with 7 bases aligning to TRBD1. Trimming at V came to 4 bases and at J to 4 bases, leaving 0 bases not matched to a gene. The CDR3 has 11 residues. CDR1 is DFQATT and CDR2 is SNEGSKA in the germline V gene (reference sequence). The CDR3 DNA sequence: TGCAGTGCTACAGGGGGAGAGACCCAGTACTTC. Translation: CSATGGETQYF.

The rearrangement joins TRBV28 to TRBJ2-7; 7 bases match TRBD1. This CDR3 spans 12 amino acids. The trim removed 2 bases at V and 7 bases at J, leaving 2 bases unmatched. Germline V gene data show CDR1 as MDHEN and CDR2 as SYDVKM. The CDR3 is CASSLGTEEQYF. DNA of the CDR3: TGTGCCAGCAGTTTAGGGACAGAGGAGCAGTACTTC.